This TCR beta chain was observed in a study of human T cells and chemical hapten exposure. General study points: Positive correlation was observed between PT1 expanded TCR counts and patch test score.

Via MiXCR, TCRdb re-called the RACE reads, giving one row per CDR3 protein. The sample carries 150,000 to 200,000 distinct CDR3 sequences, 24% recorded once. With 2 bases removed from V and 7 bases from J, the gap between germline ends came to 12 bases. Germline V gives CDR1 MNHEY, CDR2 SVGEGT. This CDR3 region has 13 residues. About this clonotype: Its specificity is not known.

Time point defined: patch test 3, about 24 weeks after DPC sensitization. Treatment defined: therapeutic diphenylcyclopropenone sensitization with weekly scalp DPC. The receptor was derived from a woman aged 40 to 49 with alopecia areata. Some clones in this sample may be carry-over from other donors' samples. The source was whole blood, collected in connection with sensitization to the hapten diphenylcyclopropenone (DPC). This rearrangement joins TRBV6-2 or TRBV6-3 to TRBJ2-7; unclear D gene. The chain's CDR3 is CASSYRVRLEQYF. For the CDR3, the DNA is TGTGCCAGCAGTTACAGGGTTCGCTTAGAGCAGTACTTC.